The clone carrying this TCR beta chain came up a few times. The source of the sample is a study of CD8+ T cells in alopecia areata. Germline V CDR1 and CDR2: GTSNPN, SVGIG (reference sequence). CDR3 length: 13 residues. Trimming left V 1 base short and J 1 base short, with 7 bases between. cDNA serving as the sequencing template came from extracted, reverse transcribed RNA. Method: immunoSEQ multiplex PCR; TCRdb's copy keeps in-frame clones and lacks some. The sample lists fewer than 250,000 clones, around 62% occurring once. This TCR was recovered from a human donor with alopecia areata. This material consisted of CD4+ T cells sorted from blood, taken at week 0. V is TRBV30 and J is TRBJ1-1, with D unclear. CDR3 sequence reads: CAWSALGNTEAFF. CDR3 DNA sequence: TGTGCCTGGAGTGCCCTAGGGAACACTGAAGCTTTCTTT. The variable domain in full, with the rest retrieved from reference TRBV30 and TRBJ1-1, is SQTIHQWPATLVQPVGSPLSLECTVEGTSNPNLYWYRQAAGRGLQLLFYSVGIGQISSEVPQNLSASRPQDRQFILSSKKLLLSDSGFYLCAWSALGNTEAFFGQGTRLTVV.